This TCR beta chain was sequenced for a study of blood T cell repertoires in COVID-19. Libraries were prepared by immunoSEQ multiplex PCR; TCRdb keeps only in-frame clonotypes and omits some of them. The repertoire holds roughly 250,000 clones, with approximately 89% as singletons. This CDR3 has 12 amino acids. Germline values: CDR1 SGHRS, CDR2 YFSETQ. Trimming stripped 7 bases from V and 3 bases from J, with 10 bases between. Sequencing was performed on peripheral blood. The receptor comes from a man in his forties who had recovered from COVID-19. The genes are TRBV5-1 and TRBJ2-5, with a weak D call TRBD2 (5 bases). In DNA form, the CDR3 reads TGCGCCAGCGGAGGTACCAAAGAGACCCAGTACTTC. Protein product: CASGGTKETQYF.